This is a list of T cell receptor beta chains from one sample in a study of T-cell memory formation after mild COVID-19. Each CDR3 protein gets one entry after TCRdb re-called the 5' RACE reads with MiXCR. The sample lists 150,000 to 200,000 distinct CDR3 sequences; around 10% were seen once. Sequencing used PBMCs or a T cell subset sorted from them (not recorded which). These TCRs come from a man aged 18 to 30 who had mild COVID-19 (a few samples of this study predate the infection). Cell type and time point are not known. CDR3s include the opening cysteine and the closing phenylalanine or tryptophan. A D gene is named only where the DNA matches it firmly. Rows give clone size only sometimes, using once, few, many, or a class for an expanded clone.

d_call,cdr3_length,v_call,j_call,clone_size,cdr3_aa,cdr3_nt
.,12,TRBV14,TRBJ2-7,.,CASSQSGYEQYF,TGTGCCAGCAGTCAATCTGGCTACGAGCAGTACTTC
.,14,TRBV11-3,TRBJ2-3,many,CASSPRTSTDTQYF,TGTGCCAGCAGCCCCCGTACTAGCACAGATACGCAGTATTTT
.,12,TRBV29-1,TRBJ2-3,many,CSAPFEADTQYF,TGCAGCGCCCCGTTTGAGGCAGATACGCAGTATTTT
.,14,TRBV6-2/TRBV6-3,TRBJ2-2,.,CASSRTGYTGELFF,TGTGCCAGCAGTAGAACGGGATACACCGGGGAGCTGTTTTTT
.,13,TRBV3-1,TRBJ2-7,.,CASSQGARYEQYF,TGTGCCAGCAGCCAAGGGGCCCGCTACGAGCAGTACTTC
.,17,TRBV7-2,TRBJ2-3,few,CASSLYRAVPSTDTQYF,TGTGCCAGCAGCTTGTATAGGGCGGTTCCTAGCACAGATACGCAGTATTTT
TRBD1,13,TRBV5-4,TRBJ2-1,few,CASSKQGADEQFF,TGTGCCAGCAGCAAACAGGGGGCGGATGAGCAGTTCTTC
.,16,TRBV20-1,TRBJ1-2,.,CSARGHLPLYNYGYTF,TGCAGTGCTAGGGGACACCTTCCTCTATACAACTATGGCTACACCTTC
.,11,TRBV3-1,TRBJ1-1,.,CASSRHTEAFF,TGTGCCAGCAGCCGGCACACTGAAGCTTTCTTT
.,13,TRBV29-1,TRBJ1-1,few,CSVANPRNTEAFF,TGCAGCGTTGCCAACCCTCGGAACACTGAAGCTTTCTTT
.,15,TRBV28,TRBJ1-1,few,CASRTADRKNTEAFF,TGTGCCAGCAGAACTGCGGACAGAAAGAACACTGAAGCTTTCTTT
.,13,TRBV30,TRBJ1-2,few,CARRRESNYGYTF,TGTGCCAGACGGAGGGAATCTAACTATGGCTACACCTTC
.,13,TRBV6-1,TRBJ1-2,many,CASSVGNSYGYTF,TGTGCCAGCAGTGTGGGGAACAGCTATGGCTACACCTTC
TRBD2,14,TRBV5-1,TRBJ2-7,.,CASSSAGTSDEQYF,TGCGCCAGCAGCTCGGCCGGGACTAGCGACGAGCAGTACTTC
.,12,TRBV5-6,TRBJ2-2,.,CASRLEAGELFF,TGTGCCAGCAGACTAGAGGCCGGGGAGCTGTTTTTT
TRBD1,15,TRBV14,TRBJ2-4,many,CASSQLTGGSDIQYF,TGTGCCAGCAGCCAACTTACAGGGGGGTCGGACATTCAGTACTTC
.,13,TRBV3-1,TRBJ1-5,.,CASSRQLNQPQHF,TGTGCCAGCAGCCGACAGCTCAATCAGCCCCAGCATTTT
.,14,TRBV4-3,TRBJ2-4,many,CASSPRVLENIQYF,TGCGCCAGCAGCCCTAGGGTCCTGGAGAACATTCAGTACTTC
TRBD1,13,TRBV5-1,TRBJ2-7,few,CASSWGTGAEQYF,TGCGCCAGCAGCTGGGGGACAGGGGCCGAGCAGTACTTC
TRBD1,12,TRBV11-2,TRBJ1-2,few,CASSATGTGYTF,TGTGCCAGCAGCGCGACAGGGACAGGCTACACCTTC
.,13,TRBV7-2,TRBJ1-2,.,CASSLDQHYGYTF,TGTGCCAGCAGCCTAGACCAGCACTATGGCTACACCTTC
.,12,TRBV12-3/TRBV12-4,TRBJ1-1,few,CASSLRATEAFF,TGTGCCAGCAGTTTGAGAGCGACTGAAGCTTTCTTT
TRBD1,15,TRBV5-1,TRBJ2-1,many,CASATGATQNNEQFF,TGCGCCAGCGCGACAGGGGCCACCCAGAACAATGAGCAGTTCTTC
TRBD2,17,TRBV5-1,TRBJ2-5,many,CASSDGVLAQALKTQYF,TGCGCCAGCAGCGACGGAGTACTAGCGCAAGCCCTTAAGACCCAGTACTTC
TRBD1,14,TRBV7-6,TRBJ1-1,many,CASIQDRGNTEAFF,TGTGCCAGCATCCAGGACAGGGGGAACACTGAAGCTTTCTTT
.,15,TRBV7-8,TRBJ2-5,few,CASSLRSSVIGTQYF,TGTGCCAGCAGCTTACGGTCTAGTGTTATTGGGACCCAGTACTTC
TRBD2,14,TRBV10-3,TRBJ2-7,few,CAITPLAGEGEQYF,TGTGCCATCACCCCCCTAGCGGGGGAGGGCGAGCAGTACTTC
.,14,TRBV6-6,TRBJ2-6,few,CASSYRAGANVLTF,TGTGCCAGCAGTTACCGGGCTGGGGCCAACGTCCTGACTTTC
.,16,TRBV4-2,TRBJ1-6,few,CASSQVGGGDWSPLHF,TGTGCCAGCAGCCAAGTGGGGGGGGGCGACTGGTCACCCCTCCACTTT
TRBD2,14,TRBV18,TRBJ2-6,.,CASSPGGNSHVLTF,TGTGCCAGCTCACCGGGGGGGAATTCCCACGTCCTGACTTTC
.,14,TRBV10-3,TRBJ1-2,.,CAISGFTRGYGYTF,TGTGCCATCAGTGGGTTCACCAGGGGTTATGGCTACACCTTC
.,11,TRBV12-3/TRBV12-4,TRBJ2-7,many,CASSDRGREYF,TGTGCCAGCAGTGACCGGGGCAGGGAGTACTTC
TRBD2,15,TRBV12-3/TRBV12-4,TRBJ2-7,many,CASSPTIAGGYEQYF,TGTGCCAGCAGCCCTACAATAGCGGGGGGCTACGAGCAGTACTTC
.,13,TRBV7-3,TRBJ2-3,few,CASSLTQADTQYF,TGTGCCAGCAGCTTAACACAGGCAGATACGCAGTATTTT
.,14,TRBV6-5,TRBJ2-3,few,CASSYAGFTDTQYF,TGTGCCAGCAGTTACGCGGGGTTCACAGATACGCAGTATTTT
.,14,TRBV4-1,TRBJ2-1,.,CASSQGGAYNEQFF,TGCGCCAGCAGCCAGGGCGGGGCCTACAATGAGCAGTTCTTC
TRBD1,15,TRBV4-3,TRBJ1-5,.,CASSQRQGVDQPQHF,TGCGCCAGCAGCCAACGTCAGGGGGTCGATCAGCCCCAGCATTTT
.,16,TRBV6-2/TRBV6-3,TRBJ2-6,.,CASSSGVLSGANVLTF,TGTGCCAGCAGTTCGGGTGTCCTCTCTGGGGCCAACGTCCTGACTTTC
TRBD1,15,TRBV20-1,TRBJ1-4,.,CSARPRDRGFEKLFF,TGCAGTGCTAGACCCCGGGACAGGGGTTTTGAAAAACTGTTTTTT
.,14,TRBV7-2,TRBJ1-1,.,CASSSIPAGGKAFF,TGTGCCAGCAGCTCCATCCCGGCGGGGGGCAAAGCTTTCTTT
.,14,TRBV30,TRBJ1-2,.,CAWSVLGGNYGYTF,TGTGCCTGGAGTGTATTGGGGGGCAACTATGGCTACACCTTC
.,11,TRBV27,TRBJ2-3,many,CASRLGDTQYF,TGTGCCAGCCGATTGGGGGATACGCAGTATTTT
TRBD1,16,TRBV24-1,TRBJ2-5,.,CATSGAGTGDQETQYF,TGTGCCACCAGTGGGGCCGGGACAGGGGATCAAGAGACCCAGTACTTC
.,16,TRBV5-1,TRBJ2-2,.,CASSPLRQGGTGELFF,TGCGCCAGCAGCCCCCTGCGACAGGGAGGCACCGGGGAGCTGTTTTTT
.,15,TRBV7-2,TRBJ1-1,.,CASSTRGADKREAFF,TGTGCCAGCAGCACCCGGGGGGCGGACAAACGTGAAGCTTTCTTT
.,14,TRBV4-1,TRBJ1-5,.,CASSRRGGNQPQHF,TGCGCCAGCAGCCGTAGGGGAGGGAATCAGCCCCAGCATTTT
.,15,TRBV7-2,TRBJ2-6,.,CASSLGGGRANVLTF,TGTGCCAGCAGCTTAGGTGGCGGGCGGGCCAACGTCCTGACTTTC
.,17,TRBV6-5,TRBJ1-2,few,CASSYFVGRGIDYGYTF,TGTGCCAGCAGTTACTTCGTCGGCAGGGGTATTGACTATGGCTACACCTTC
TRBD1,14,TRBV2,TRBJ2-1,.,CATSPGQDYNEQFF,TGTGCCACCTCACCGGGACAGGATTACAATGAGCAGTTCTTC
TRBD2,16,TRBV5-1,TRBJ2-7,many,CASSSNSGGIAYEQYF,TGCGCCAGCAGCTCGAATAGCGGGGGAATCGCCTACGAGCAGTACTTC
.,14,TRBV20-1,TRBJ2-1,few,CSARSRITYNEQFF,TGCAGTGCTAGGTCTAGGATAACCTACAATGAGCAGTTCTTC
TRBD2,19,TRBV18,TRBJ2-1,few,CASSPPASGRLFTNNEQFF,TGTGCCAGCTCACCACCGGCTAGCGGGAGACTTTTTACGAACAATGAGCAGTTCTTC
.,13,TRBV20-1,TRBJ1-6,.,CSATDSGFSPLHF,TGCAGTGCTACAGACTCAGGGTTTTCACCCCTCCACTTT
TRBD1,15,TRBV7-3,TRBJ2-3,.,CASSARGLGTDTQYF,TGTGCCAGCAGCGCCAGGGGGCTGGGGACAGATACGCAGTATTTT
TRBD1,17,TRBV10-3,TRBJ2-1,.,CAIAAGSGTGGRNEQFF,TGTGCCATCGCTGCGGGAAGCGGGACAGGGGGCCGCAATGAGCAGTTCTTC
.,14,TRBV5-1,TRBJ1-6,few,CASSLEAGNSPLHF,TGCGCCAGCAGCTTGGAGGCAGGGAATTCACCCCTCCACTTT
.,13,TRBV13,TRBJ2-5,many,CASSSGPQETQYF,TGTGCCAGCAGCTCAGGGCCTCAAGAGACCCAGTACTTC
TRBD2,14,TRBV5-1,TRBJ2-7,.,CASSGSGAPYEQYF,TGCGCCAGCAGCGGTAGCGGGGCACCCTACGAGCAGTACTTC
.,13,TRBV12-3/TRBV12-4,TRBJ2-5,few,CASSGWGPETQYF,TGTGCCAGCAGTGGGTGGGGCCCAGAGACCCAGTACTTC
.,16,TRBV5-1,TRBJ2-7,.,CASSSATGSGTYEQYF,TGCGCCAGCAGCTCGGCTACAGGGTCGGGGACCTACGAGCAGTACTTC